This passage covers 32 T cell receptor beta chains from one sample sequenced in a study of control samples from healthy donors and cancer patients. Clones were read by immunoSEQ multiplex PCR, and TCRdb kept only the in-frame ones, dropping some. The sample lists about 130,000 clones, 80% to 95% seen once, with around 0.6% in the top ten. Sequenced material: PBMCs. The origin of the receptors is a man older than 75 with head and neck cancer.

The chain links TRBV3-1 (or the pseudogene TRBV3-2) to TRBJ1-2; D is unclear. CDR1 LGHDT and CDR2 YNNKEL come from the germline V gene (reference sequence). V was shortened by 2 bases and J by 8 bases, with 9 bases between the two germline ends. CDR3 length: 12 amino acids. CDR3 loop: CASSQIEGGYTF. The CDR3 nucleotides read TGTGCCAGCAGCCAAATTGAGGGAGGCTACACCTTC.

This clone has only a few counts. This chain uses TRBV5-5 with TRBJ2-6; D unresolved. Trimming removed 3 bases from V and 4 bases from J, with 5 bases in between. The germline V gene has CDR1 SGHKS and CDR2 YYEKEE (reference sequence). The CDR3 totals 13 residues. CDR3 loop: CASSSWGANVLTF. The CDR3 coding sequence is TGTGCCAGCAGCTCGTGGGGGGCCAACGTCCTGACTTTC.

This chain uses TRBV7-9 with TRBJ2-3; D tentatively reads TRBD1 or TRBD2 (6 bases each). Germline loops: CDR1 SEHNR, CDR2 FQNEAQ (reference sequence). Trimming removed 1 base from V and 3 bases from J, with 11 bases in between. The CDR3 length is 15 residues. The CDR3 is CASSLGLGGTDTQYF. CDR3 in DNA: TGTGCCAGCAGCTTAGGACTAGGGGGAACAGATACGCAGTATTTT.

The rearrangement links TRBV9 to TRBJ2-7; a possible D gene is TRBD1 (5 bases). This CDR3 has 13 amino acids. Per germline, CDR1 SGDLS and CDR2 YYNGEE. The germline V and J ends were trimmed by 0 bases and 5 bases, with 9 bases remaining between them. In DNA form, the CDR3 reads TGTGCCAGCAGCGTAGGCCCCAGGGACGAGCAGTACTTC. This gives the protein CASSVGPRDEQYF.

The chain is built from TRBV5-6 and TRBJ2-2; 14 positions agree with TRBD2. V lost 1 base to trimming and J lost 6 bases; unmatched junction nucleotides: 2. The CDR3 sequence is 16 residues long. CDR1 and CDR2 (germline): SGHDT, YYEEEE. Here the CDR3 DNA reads TGTGCCAGCAGCTTGAGGACTAGCGGGAGGCCCGGGGAGCTGTTTTTT. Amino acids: CASSLRTSGRPGELFF.

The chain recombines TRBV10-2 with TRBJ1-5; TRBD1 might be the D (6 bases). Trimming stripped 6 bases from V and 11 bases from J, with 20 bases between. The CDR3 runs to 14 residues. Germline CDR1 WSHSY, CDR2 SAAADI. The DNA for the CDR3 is TGCGCCAGCAGCGGGGGGCAGAGTAGGACGGCCCAGCATTTT. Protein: CASSGGQSRTAQHF.

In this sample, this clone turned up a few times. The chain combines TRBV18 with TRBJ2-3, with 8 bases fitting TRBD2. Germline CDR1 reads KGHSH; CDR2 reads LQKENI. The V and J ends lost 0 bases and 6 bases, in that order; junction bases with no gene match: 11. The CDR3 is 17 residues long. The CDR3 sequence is CASSPPSAGGGHDTQYF. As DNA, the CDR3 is TGTGCCAGCTCACCACCGTCAGCCGGGGGGGGCCATGATACGCAGTATTTT.

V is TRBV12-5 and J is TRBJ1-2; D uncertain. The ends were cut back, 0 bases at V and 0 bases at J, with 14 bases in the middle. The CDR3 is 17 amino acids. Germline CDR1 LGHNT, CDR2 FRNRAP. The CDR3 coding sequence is TGTGCTAGTGGTTTGGTACCGGCGGACGAAGCTAACTATGGCTACACCTTC. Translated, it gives CASGLVPADEANYGYTF.

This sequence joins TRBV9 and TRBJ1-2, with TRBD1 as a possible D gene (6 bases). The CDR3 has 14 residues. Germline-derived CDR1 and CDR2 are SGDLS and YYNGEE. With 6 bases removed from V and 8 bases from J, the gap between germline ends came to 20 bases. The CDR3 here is CASNNGGSLGGYTF. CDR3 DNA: TGTGCCAGCAACAACGGGGGCTCCCTGGGGGGCTACACCTTC.

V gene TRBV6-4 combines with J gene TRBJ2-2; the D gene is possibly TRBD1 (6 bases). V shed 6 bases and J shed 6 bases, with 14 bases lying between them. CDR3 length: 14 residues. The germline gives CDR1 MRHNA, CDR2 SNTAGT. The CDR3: CASRTGRESGELFF. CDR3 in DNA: TGTGCCAGCAGAACAGGGAGAGAATCCGGGGAGCTGTTTTTT.

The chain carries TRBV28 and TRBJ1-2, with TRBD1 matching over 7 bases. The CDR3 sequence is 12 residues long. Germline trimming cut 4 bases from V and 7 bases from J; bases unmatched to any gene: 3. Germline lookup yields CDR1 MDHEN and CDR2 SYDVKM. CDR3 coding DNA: TGTGCCAGCAGTTCTAGGGGGCCTGGCTACACCTTC. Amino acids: CASSSRGPGYTF.

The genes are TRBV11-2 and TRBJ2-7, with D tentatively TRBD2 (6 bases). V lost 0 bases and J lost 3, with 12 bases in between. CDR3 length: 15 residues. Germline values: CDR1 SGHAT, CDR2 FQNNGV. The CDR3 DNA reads TGTGCCAGCAGCTTAGACGCGGGGCGTAACTACGAGCAGTACTTC. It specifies CASSLDAGRNYEQYF.

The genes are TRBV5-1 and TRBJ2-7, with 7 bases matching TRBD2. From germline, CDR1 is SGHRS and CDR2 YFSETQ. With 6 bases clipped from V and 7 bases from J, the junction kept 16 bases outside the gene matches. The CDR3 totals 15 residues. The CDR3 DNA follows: TGCGCCAGCACCTCACCCGGGGGGACTTTGCAAGAGCAGTACTTC. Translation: CASTSPGGTLQEQYF.

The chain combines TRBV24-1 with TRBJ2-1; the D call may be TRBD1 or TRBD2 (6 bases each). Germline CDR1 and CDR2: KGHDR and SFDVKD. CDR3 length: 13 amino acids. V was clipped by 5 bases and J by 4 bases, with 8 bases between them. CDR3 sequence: CATSGGGYNEQFF. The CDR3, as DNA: TGTGCCACCAGTGGAGGGGGGTACAATGAGCAGTTCTTC.

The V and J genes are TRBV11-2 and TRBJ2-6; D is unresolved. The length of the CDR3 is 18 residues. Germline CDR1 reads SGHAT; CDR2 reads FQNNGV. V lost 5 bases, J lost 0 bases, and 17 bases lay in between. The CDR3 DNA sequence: TGTGCCAGCAGCGCCGGGCGTCATCCAACCTCTGGGGCCAACGTCCTGACTTTC. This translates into CASSAGRHPTSGANVLTF.

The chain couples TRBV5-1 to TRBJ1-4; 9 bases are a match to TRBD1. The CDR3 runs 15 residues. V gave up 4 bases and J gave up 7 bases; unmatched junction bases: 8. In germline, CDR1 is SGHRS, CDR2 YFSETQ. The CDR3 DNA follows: TGCGCCAGCAGCCCGGGACAGGGAAGCTTTGAAAAACTGTTTTTT. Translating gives CASSPGQGSFEKLFF.

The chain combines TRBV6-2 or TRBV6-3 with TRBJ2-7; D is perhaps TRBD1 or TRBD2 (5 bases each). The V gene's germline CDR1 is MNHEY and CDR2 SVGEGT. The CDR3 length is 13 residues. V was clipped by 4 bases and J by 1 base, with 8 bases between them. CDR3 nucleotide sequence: TGTGCCAGCAGTTGGGACGGATCCTACGAGCAGTACTTC. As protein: CASSWDGSYEQYF.

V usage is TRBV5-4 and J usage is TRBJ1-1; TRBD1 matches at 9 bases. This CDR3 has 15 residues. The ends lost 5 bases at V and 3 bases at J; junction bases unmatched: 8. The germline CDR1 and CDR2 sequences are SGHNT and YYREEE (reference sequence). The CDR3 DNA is TGTGCCAGCAGGTACACAGGGGGCGGGTACACTGAAGCTTTCTTT. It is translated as CASRYTGGGYTEAFF.

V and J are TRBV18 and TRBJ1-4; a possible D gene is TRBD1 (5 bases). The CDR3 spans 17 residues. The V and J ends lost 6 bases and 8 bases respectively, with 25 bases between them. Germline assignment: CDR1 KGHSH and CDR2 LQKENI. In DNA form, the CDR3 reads TGTGCCAGCTCCCCTTTACCTACGACCGTAAGGGGCGAAAAACTGTTTTTT. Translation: CASSPLPTTVRGEKLFF.

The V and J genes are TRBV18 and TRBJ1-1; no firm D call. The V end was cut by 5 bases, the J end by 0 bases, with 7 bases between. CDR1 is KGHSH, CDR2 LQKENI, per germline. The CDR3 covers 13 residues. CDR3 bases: TGTGCCAGCTCATCCTCCATGAACACTGAAGCTTTCTTT. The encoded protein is CASSSSMNTEAFF.

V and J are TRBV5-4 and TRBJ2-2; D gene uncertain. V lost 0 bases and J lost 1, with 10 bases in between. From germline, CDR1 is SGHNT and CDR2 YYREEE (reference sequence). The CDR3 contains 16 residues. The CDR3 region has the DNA TGTGCCAGCAGCTTGGAGAGGCAGCTGAACACCGGGGAGCTGTTTTTT. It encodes CASSLERQLNTGELFF.

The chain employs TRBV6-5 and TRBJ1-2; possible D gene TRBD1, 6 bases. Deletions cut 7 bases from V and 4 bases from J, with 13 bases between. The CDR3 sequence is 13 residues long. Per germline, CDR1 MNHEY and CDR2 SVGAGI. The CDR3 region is CASIVQGLYGYTF. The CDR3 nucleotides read TGTGCCAGCATTGTACAGGGCCTCTATGGCTACACCTTC.

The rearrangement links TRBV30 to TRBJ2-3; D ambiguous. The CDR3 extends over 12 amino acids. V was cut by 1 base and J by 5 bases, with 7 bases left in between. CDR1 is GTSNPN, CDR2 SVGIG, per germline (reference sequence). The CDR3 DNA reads TGTGCCTGGAGTGCCCTGGGAGATACGCAGTATTTT. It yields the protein CAWSALGDTQYF. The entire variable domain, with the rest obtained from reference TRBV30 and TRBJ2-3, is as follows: SQTIHQWPATLVQPVGSPLSLECTVEGTSNPNLYWYRQAAGRGLQLLFYSVGIGQISSEVPQNLSASRPQDRQFILSSKKLLLSDSGFYLCAWSALGDTQYFGPGTRLTVL.

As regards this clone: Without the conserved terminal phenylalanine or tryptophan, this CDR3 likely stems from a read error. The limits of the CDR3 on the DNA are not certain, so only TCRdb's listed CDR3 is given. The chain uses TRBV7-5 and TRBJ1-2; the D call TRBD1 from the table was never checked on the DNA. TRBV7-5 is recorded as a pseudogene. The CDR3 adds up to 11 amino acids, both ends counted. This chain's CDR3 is CARSLRAHPDP.

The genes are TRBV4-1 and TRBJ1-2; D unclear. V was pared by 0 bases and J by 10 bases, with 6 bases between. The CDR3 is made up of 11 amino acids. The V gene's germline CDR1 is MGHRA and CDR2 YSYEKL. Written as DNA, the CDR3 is TGCGCCAGCAGCCAAGATTTTCTCTACACCTTC. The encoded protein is CASSQDFLYTF.

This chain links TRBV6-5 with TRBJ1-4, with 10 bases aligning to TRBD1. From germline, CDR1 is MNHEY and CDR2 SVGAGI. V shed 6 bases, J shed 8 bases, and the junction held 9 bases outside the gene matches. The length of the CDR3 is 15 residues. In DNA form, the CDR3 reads TGTGCCAGCAGAACCGACAGGGGGCGGAAGGAAAAACTGTTTTTT. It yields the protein CASRTDRGRKEKLFF.

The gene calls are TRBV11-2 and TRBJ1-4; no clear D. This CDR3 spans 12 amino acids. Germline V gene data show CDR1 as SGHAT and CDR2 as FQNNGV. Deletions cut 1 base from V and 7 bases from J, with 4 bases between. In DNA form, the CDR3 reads TGTGCCAGCAGCTTAGTTCGTGAAAAACTGTTTTTT. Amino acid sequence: CASSLVREKLFF.

The CDR3 DNA reads as TGCGCCAGCAGCCAGGTGGGGCGCCGAATGTACGAGCAGTACTTC. The encoded protein is CASSQVGRRMYEQYF. The V and J genes are TRBV4-3 and TRBJ2-7; TRBD1 might be the D (5 bases). The CDR3 length is 15 residues. Germline V gene lookup returns CDR1 LGHNA and CDR2 YSLEER. Trimming removed 3 bases from V and 4 bases from J, with 16 bases in between.

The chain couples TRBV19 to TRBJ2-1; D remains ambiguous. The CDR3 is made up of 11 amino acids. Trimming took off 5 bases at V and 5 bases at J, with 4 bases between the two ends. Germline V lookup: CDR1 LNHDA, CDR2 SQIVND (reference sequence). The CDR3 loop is CASSVHNEQFF. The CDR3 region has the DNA TGTGCCAGTAGTGTTCACAATGAGCAGTTCTTC.

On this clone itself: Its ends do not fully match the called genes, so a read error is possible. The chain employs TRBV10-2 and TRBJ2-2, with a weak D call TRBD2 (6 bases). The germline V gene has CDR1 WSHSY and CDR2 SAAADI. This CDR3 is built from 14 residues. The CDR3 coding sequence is TGCACCAGCAGACCCGGGGGTAACACCGGGGAGCTGTTTTTT. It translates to CTSRPGGNTGELFF.

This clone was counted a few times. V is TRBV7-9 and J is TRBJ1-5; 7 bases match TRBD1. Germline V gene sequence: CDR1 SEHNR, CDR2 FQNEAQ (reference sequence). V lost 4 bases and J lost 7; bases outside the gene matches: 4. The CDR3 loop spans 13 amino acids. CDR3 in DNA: TGTGCCAGCAGCTCGGCAGGGGGGCAGCCCCAGCATTTT. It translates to CASSSAGGQPQHF.

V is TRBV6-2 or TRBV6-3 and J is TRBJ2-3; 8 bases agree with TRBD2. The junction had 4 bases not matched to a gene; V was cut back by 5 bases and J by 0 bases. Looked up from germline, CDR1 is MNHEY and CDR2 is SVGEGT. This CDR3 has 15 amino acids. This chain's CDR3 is CASSPGLGSTDTQYF. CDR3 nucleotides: TGTGCCAGCAGTCCGGGACTAGGGAGCACAGATACGCAGTATTTT.